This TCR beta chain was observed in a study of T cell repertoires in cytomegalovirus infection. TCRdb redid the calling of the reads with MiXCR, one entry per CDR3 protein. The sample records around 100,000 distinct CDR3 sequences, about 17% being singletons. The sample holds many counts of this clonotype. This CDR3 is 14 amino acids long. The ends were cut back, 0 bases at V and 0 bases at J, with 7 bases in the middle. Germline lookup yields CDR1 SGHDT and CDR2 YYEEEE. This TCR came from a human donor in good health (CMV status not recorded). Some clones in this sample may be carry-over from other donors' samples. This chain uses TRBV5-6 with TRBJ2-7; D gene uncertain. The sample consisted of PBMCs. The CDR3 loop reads CASSLAGYSYEQYF. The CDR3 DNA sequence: TGTGCCAGCAGCTTGGCAGGTTACTCCTACGAGCAGTACTTC.